Listed here is a single TCR beta chain. What it binds is unknown. CDR3 length: 15 amino acids. Germline V gene sequence: CDR1 DFQATT, CDR2 SNEGSKA (reference sequence). TCRdb derives one entry per CDR3 protein from the 5' RACE reads, leaving out DNA. The sample totals about 440,000 distinct CDR3 sequences. These data are taken from a study of monozygotic twins with inflammatory bowel disease. Study findings and constraints: Healthy co-twins had higher TCRbeta inverse Simpson diversity than their IBD twins.

Material for sequencing was blood. This TCR derives from a human donor with ulcerative colitis or Crohn's disease, or a healthy co-twin of an affected twin (not recorded which). J is TRBJ2-5 and V is TRBV20-1; TCRdb designates TRBD1, a call that cannot be tested without DNA. Here the CDR3 reads CSARDGSGGEETQYF.